This TCR beta chain was observed in a study of blood T cells in healthy people across ages. A second PCR, run for roughly 7 to 12 cycles, used a sample-barcoded 5' primer plus a J-beta primer mix. Tagging of each cDNA molecule was performed by a template-switch adaptor with 12 random nucleotides. TCRdb ran MiXCR on the 5' RACE reads and lists one entry per CDR3 protein. Among under 1,100,000 distinct CDR3 sequences, approximately 26% were seen once, and the ten largest hold 0.65% to 0.95%. A remark on this clonotype: The antigen is not known.

With V trimmed by 11 bases and J by 10 bases, 21 bases remained unmatched. CDR3 length: 15 residues. Germline CDR1 SEHNR, CDR2 FQNEAQ (reference sequence). Overall study results and limits: Per million T cells, TCR beta diversity dropped roughly linearly as age increased. The study found more naive CD4+ cells and higher diversity in long-lived than aged donors.

The same data also contributed to another study, on T cells of mothers and their children. That work states: Mothers and children who were related shared slightly more overlap than unrelated pairs, but not significantly more.

The chain links TRBV7-9 to TRBJ1-1, with 8 bases lining up with TRBD1. The sample consisted of blood. The sequence came from a girl aged 2 to 9 in good health. This chain's CDR3 is CAQTARTTTGVTAFF. CDR3 DNA sequence: TGTGCCCAAACCGCGAGGACTACGACAGGGGTAACAGCTTTCTTT.